Below are 26 T cell receptor beta chains sequenced from a single sample in a study of T-cell reconstitution after alpha-beta-depleted transplantation in children. A library of TCRbeta sequences, prepared with unique molecular identifiers, was generated. TCRdb independently ran MiXCR on the PCR reads; one entry per CDR3 protein. The sample lists a few hundred thousand distinct CDR3 sequences; more than 20% were seen once. The starting material was PBMCs, mostly from graft donor cells, obtained 180 days after TCRalphabeta/CD19-depleted stem cell transplant. These receptors originate from a male patient younger than 18 who had a stem cell transplant for acute lymphoblastic leukemia, so the T cells may come from the graft donor.

This clonotype was detected only a few times. V and J are TRBV12-3 or TRBV12-4 and TRBJ2-7; D remains ambiguous. The V gene lost 6 bases and the J gene lost 0 bases, with 15 bases spanning the gap. The CDR3 has 15 amino acids. The CDR3 DNA sequence: TGTGCCAGCAGCCCCGACGGGTTCAGCTCCTACGAGCAGTACTTC. Its translation is CASSPDGFSSYEQYF.

The rearrangement links TRBV29-1 to TRBJ2-7; 10 nucleotides agree with TRBD1. V gave up 3 bases and J gave up 1 base; unmatched junction bases: 6. Per germline, CDR1 SQVTM and CDR2 ANQGSEA. The CDR3 contains 15 residues. The CDR3 region is CSVEEDRGKSYEQYF. For the CDR3, the DNA is TGCAGCGTTGAGGAGGACAGGGGGAAATCCTACGAGCAGTACTTC.

This clonotype was found a few times. The V and J genes are TRBV7-6 and TRBJ2-7; the match to TRBD2 covers 10 bases. V trimming: 5 bases; J trimming: 4 bases; junction bases outside the gene matches: 8. CDR1 is SGHVS, CDR2 FNYEAQ, per germline. The CDR3 contains 15 residues. DNA for the CDR3: TGTGCCAGCAGCGCGCCACTAGCGGGAAAATACGAGCAGTACTTC. Protein sequence: CASSAPLAGKYEQYF.

The J gene is TRBJ2-1, the V gene TRBV7-9; TRBD2 agrees at 8 bases. Trimming at V came to 2 bases and at J to 4 bases, leaving 4 bases not matched to a gene. Germline V gene sequence: CDR1 SEHNR, CDR2 FQNEAQ (reference sequence). The CDR3 loop spans 15 amino acids. CDR3 residues: CASSLTSGKYNEQFF. CDR3 sequence (DNA): TGTGCCAGCAGCTTAACTAGCGGAAAATACAATGAGCAGTTCTTC.

This clonotype was observed a handful of times. The gene calls are TRBV5-6 and TRBJ1-2; TRBD1 is a possible D gene (6 bases). The CDR3 has 12 residues. Germline V gene lookup returns CDR1 SGHDT and CDR2 YYEEEE. With 4 bases removed from V and 4 bases from J, the gap between germline ends came to 8 bases. The chain's CDR3 is CASSGGPYGYTF. CDR3 DNA sequence: TGTGCCAGCAGCGGGGGGCCCTATGGCTACACCTTC. Drawing the rest from reference TRBV5-6 and TRBJ1-2, the complete variable domain is DAGVTQSPTHLIKTRGQQVTLRCSPKSGHDTVSWYQQALGQGPQFIFQYYEEEERQRGNFPDRFSGHQFPNYSSELNVNALLLGDSALYLCASSGGPYGYTFGSGTRLTVV.

This clonotype was seen a handful of times. The chain employs TRBV5-1 and TRBJ2-5, with no clear D. Germline V gives CDR1 SGHRS, CDR2 YFSETQ. The CDR3 covers 13 residues. V was cut by 2 bases and J by 0 bases, with 5 bases left in between. The CDR3 is CASSFGHQETQYF. The CDR3 nucleotides read TGCGCCAGCAGCTTCGGGCACCAAGAGACCCAGTACTTC.

In regard to this clonotype: Germline and junction disagree at one end, which may indicate a read error. The gene calls are TRBV5-1 and TRBJ1-3, with a tentative D call TRBD1 (5 bases). This CDR3 is built from 15 residues. CDR1 and CDR2 from the germline V gene are SGHRS and YFSETQ. The CDR3 DNA reads as TGCGCCAGTGGTAGTTCAGGGCTACCTGGAAACACCATATGTTTT. Amino acid sequence: CASGSSGLPGNTICF.

This clonotype was seen more than once but under ten times. The chain combines TRBV7-2 with TRBJ2-1; TRBD2 matches 8 bases. The V segment lost 2 bases and the J segment 8 bases; nucleotides outside the gene matches: 5. Germline V gene sequence: CDR1 SGHTA, CDR2 FQGNSA. This CDR3 is built from 14 residues. CDR3 protein: CASSLSREGHEQFF. The CDR3 coding sequence is TGTGCCAGCAGCTTATCACGGGAGGGCCATGAGCAGTTCTTC.

In this sample, this clonotype turned up a few times. The V gene is TRBV7-9, the J gene TRBJ1-6, with D tentatively TRBD1 (6 bases). V dropped 5 bases and J dropped 10 bases, with 9 bases sitting between them. The length of the CDR3 is 12 residues. In germline, CDR1 is SEHNR, CDR2 FQNEAQ (reference sequence). DNA for the CDR3: TGTGCCAGCAGCCCACAGGGATCACCCCTCCACTTT. Encoded protein: CASSPQGSPLHF.

A few counts support this clonotype. The V and J genes are TRBV4-1 and TRBJ2-7; 10 bases are a match to TRBD2. V trimming: 7 bases; J trimming: 2 bases; junction bases outside the gene matches: 8. The CDR3 is 15 residues long. Germline V gene lookup returns CDR1 MGHRA and CDR2 YSYEKL. The CDR3 is CASTRSGRGAYEQYF. CDR3 coding DNA: TGCGCCAGCACGAGGAGCGGGAGGGGGGCCTACGAGCAGTACTTC.

This chain uses TRBV11-2 with TRBJ1-1; weak D call: TRBD1 (5 bases). Trimming left V 1 base short and J 6 bases short, with 12 bases between. Germline V gene sequence: CDR1 SGHAT, CDR2 FQNNGV. CDR3 length: 14 residues. The CDR3, as DNA: TGTGCCAGCAGCTTAGGCCAGGCCAGGGCTGAAGCTTTCTTT. It translates to CASSLGQARAEAFF.

V is TRBV6-4 and J is TRBJ2-1; 7 bases are a match to TRBD2. J was trimmed by 13 bases and V by 4 bases; bases with no gene match: 7. CDR3 length: 12 amino acids. Germline V lookup: CDR1 MRHNA, CDR2 SNTAGT. CDR3 sequence reads: CASSVGGGPQFF. The CDR3 DNA reads TGTGCCAGCAGTGTGGGGGGAGGGCCTCAGTTCTTC.

The rearrangement uses TRBV29-1 and TRBJ1-1; D unresolved. The V gene lost 5 bases and the J gene lost 5 bases, with 18 bases spanning the gap. CDR3 size: 14 residues. Germline loops: CDR1 SQVTM, CDR2 ANQGSEA. CDR3 nucleotides: TGCAGCGTTACTTCTAGAGGGCGGTGGACTGAAGCTTTCTTT. As protein: CSVTSRGRWTEAFF.

The rearrangement uses TRBV12-3 or TRBV12-4 and TRBJ2-1, with TRBD2 matching 8 bases. With V trimmed by 6 bases and J by 3 bases, 10 bases remained unmatched. The CDR3 runs 16 residues. The CDR3 protein is CASSPPRAGVYNEQFF. CDR3 bases: TGTGCCAGCAGCCCCCCCCGAGCGGGAGTCTACAATGAGCAGTTCTTC.

Here the CDR3 reads CASNKQGPSYEQYF. Written as DNA, the CDR3 is TGTGCCAGCAATAAACAGGGACCCTCCTACGAGCAGTACTTC. The V call is TRBV6-1, the J call TRBJ2-7; maybe TRBD1 (6 bases). From germline, CDR1 is MNHNS and CDR2 SASEGT. The V gene lost 7 bases and the J gene lost 0 bases, with 13 bases spanning the gap. The CDR3 is made up of 14 amino acids.

The chain recombines TRBV19 with TRBJ1-2; possibly TRBD1 for D (5 bases). This CDR3 contains 14 residues. V was clipped by 1 base and J by 4 bases, with 10 bases between them. Per the germline V gene, CDR1 is LNHDA and CDR2 is SQIVND (reference sequence). The CDR3 region is CASSIVTGSYGYTF. CDR3 nucleotides: TGTGCCAGTAGTATAGTTACAGGATCCTATGGCTACACCTTC.

V and J are TRBV5-6 and TRBJ2-2; 10 bases line up with TRBD2. From germline, CDR1 is SGHDT and CDR2 YYEEEE. V lost 2 bases to trimming and J lost 5 bases; unmatched junction nucleotides: 6. This CDR3 comprises 16 residues. CDR3 DNA sequence: TGTGCCAGCAGCTTCTCACTAGCGGGACAGACCGGGGAGCTGTTTTTT. It specifies CASSFSLAGQTGELFF. Based on the CDR3 plus reference TRBV5-6 and TRBJ2-2, the full variable domain is DAGVTQSPTHLIKTRGQQVTLRCSPKSGHDTVSWYQQALGQGPQFIFQYYEEEERQRGNFPDRFSGHQFPNYSSELNVNALLLGDSALYLCASSFSLAGQTGELFFGEGSRLTVL.

The V gene is TRBV6-5, the J gene TRBJ2-7; D uncertain. Germline values: CDR1 MNHEY, CDR2 SVGAGI. V was pared by 6 bases and J by 2 bases, with 17 bases between. The CDR3 totals 15 residues. The CDR3 DNA reads as TGTGCCAGCAGCCGATCAAAATTCTTGCCCTACGAGCAGTACTTC. It yields the protein CASSRSKFLPYEQYF.

The chain carries TRBV7-6 and TRBJ1-2; tentative D call: TRBD1 (5 bases). V lost 4 bases to trimming and J lost 4 bases, with 16 bases between them. Germline CDR1 is SGHVS and CDR2 is FNYEAQ. The length of the CDR3 is 15 residues. Here the CDR3 DNA reads TGTGCCAGCAGCTCCACTCGTGAGAGGGGCTATGGCTACACCTTC. It is translated as CASSSTRERGYGYTF.

This clonotype has ten or more counts. As DNA, the CDR3 is TGCAGTGCTAGTCCAGGGGTCGCTGAAAAACTGTTTTTT. It yields the protein CSASPGVAEKLFF. The V and J genes are TRBV20-1 and TRBJ1-4, with a tentative D call TRBD1 (6 bases). Germline assignment: CDR1 DFQATT and CDR2 SNEGSKA (reference sequence). V was clipped by 3 bases and J by 7 bases, with 12 bases between them. The CDR3 runs to 13 residues.

The CDR3 DNA sequence: TGTGCCAGCAGGGGACAGCAAGAGACCCAGTACTTC. As protein: CASRGQQETQYF. The V and J genes are TRBV12-3 or TRBV12-4 and TRBJ2-5; 7 nucleotides match TRBD1. The V and J ends lost 6 bases and 2 bases, in that order; junction bases with no gene match: 0. This CDR3 has 12 amino acids.

This clonotype has more than one count but fewer than ten. The chain carries TRBV5-1 and TRBJ2-1, with 9 nucleotides matching TRBD2. Germline V gives CDR1 SGHRS, CDR2 YFSETQ. V dropped 4 bases and J dropped 6; count of bases not matched to a gene: 14. The CDR3 loop spans 17 amino acids. The chain's CDR3 is CASSAGVVAGAVNEQFF. CDR3 sequence (DNA): TGCGCCAGCAGCGCGGGGGTTGTAGCGGGAGCCGTCAATGAGCAGTTCTTC. The full variable domain, in which reference TRBV5-1 and TRBJ2-1 provide the parts outside the CDR3, is KAGVTQTPRYLIKTRGQQVTLSCSPISGHRSVSWYQQTPGQGLQFLFEYFSETQRNKGNFPGRFSGRQFSNSRSEMNVSTLELGDSALYLCASSAGVVAGAVNEQFFGPGTRLTVL.

This clonotype has a count of ten or more. J is TRBJ2-7 and V is TRBV12-3 or TRBV12-4, with D uncertain. The CDR3 loop spans 15 amino acids. The ends were cut back, 6 bases at V and 0 bases at J, with 15 bases in the middle. CDR3 sequence: CASSPSSASSYEQYF. The DNA of the CDR3 is TGTGCCAGCAGCCCCAGCAGCGCGAGCTCCTACGAGCAGTACTTC.

The chain combines TRBV20-1 with TRBJ2-3; 8 bases agree with TRBD2. Germline CDR1 and CDR2: DFQATT and SNEGSKA (reference sequence). The V gene end was trimmed by 1 base and the J gene end by 2 bases; junction bases not matched to a gene: 8. The CDR3 has 16 amino acids. CDR3 amino acids: CSARVLGTRITDTQYF. CDR3 nucleotide sequence: TGCAGTGCTAGAGTACTAGGGACTAGGATCACAGATACGCAGTATTTT.

This rearrangement joins TRBV14 to TRBJ2-7; TRBD1 is a possible D gene (5 bases). The CDR3 spans 16 residues. The V and J ends lost 4 bases and 2 bases respectively, with 18 bases between them. Germline V gene data show CDR1 as SGHDN and CDR2 as FVKESK. CDR3 nucleotide sequence: TGTGCCAGCAGCCGCTCCAAGACAGTTTTTACCTACGAGCAGTACTTC. It translates to CASSRSKTVFTYEQYF.

This clonotype was counted many times. The chain joins TRBV5-1 to TRBJ2-4; 12 positions match TRBD1. This CDR3 comprises 17 residues. V dropped 2 bases and J dropped 1; count of bases not matched to a gene: 4. Germline CDR1 SGHRS, CDR2 YFSETQ. This CDR3 reads CASSFIGTGGAKNIQYF. The CDR3 DNA sequence: TGCGCCAGCAGCTTCATAGGGACAGGGGGCGCCAAAAACATTCAGTACTTC. Full variable domain (missing parts from reference TRBV5-1 and TRBJ2-4): KAGVTQTPRYLIKTRGQQVTLSCSPISGHRSVSWYQQTPGQGLQFLFEYFSETQRNKGNFPGRFSGRQFSNSRSEMNVSTLELGDSALYLCASSFIGTGGAKNIQYFGAGTRLSVL.